Shown below are 24 T cell receptor beta chains from a single sample sequenced in a study of CD8+ T cells in alopecia areata. The sequencing template was cDNA reverse transcribed from extracted RNA. TCRdb's copy holds only in-frame clones and misses some; the assay was immunoSEQ multiplex PCR. The sample includes around 140,000 clones, around 87% of them seen just once. This specimen consisted of CD8+ T cells sorted from blood, obtained at week 0. Receptors originate from a human donor with alopecia areata.

The V and J genes are TRBV5-5 and TRBJ2-1, with 8 positions matching TRBD2. Germline assignment: CDR1 SGHKS and CDR2 YYEKEE (reference sequence). CDR3 length: 10 amino acids. Trimming at V came to 7 bases and at J to 10 bases, leaving 1 base not matched to a gene. Here the CDR3 DNA reads TGTGCCAGCGTAGCGGGAGAGCAGTTCTTC. As protein: CASVAGEQFF.

The chain uses TRBV14 and TRBJ2-3, with a possible D match to TRBD2 (6 bases). CDR1 and CDR2 from the germline V gene are SGHDN and FVKESK. With 2 bases removed from V and 2 bases from J, the gap between germline ends came to 11 bases. This CDR3 has 15 residues. The chain's CDR3 is CASSQRGRYTDTQYF. In nucleotides, the CDR3 is TGTGCCAGCAGCCAACGGGGGAGATACACAGATACGCAGTATTTT. Looking up the rest from reference TRBV14 and TRBJ2-3 gives the full variable domain: EAGVTQFPSHSVIEKGQTVTLRCDPISGHDNLYWYRRVMGKEIKFLLHFVKESKQDESGMPNNRFLAERTGGTYSTLKVQPAELEDSGVYFCASSQRGRYTDTQYFGPGTRLTVL.

V gene TRBV7-3 combines with J gene TRBJ2-1, with D perhaps TRBD2 (5 bases). Trimming pared 5 bases from V and 0 bases from J, leaving 20 bases between. Germline assignment: CDR1 SGHTA and CDR2 FQGTGA. The length of the CDR3 is 18 residues. In DNA form, the CDR3 reads TGTGCCAGCAGCCAATTCGAGAGGGAGTCGAGCTCCTACAATGAGCAGTTCTTC. It is translated as CASSQFERESSSYNEQFF.

The J gene is TRBJ2-3, the V gene TRBV11-2, with D hard to call. Trimming stripped 3 bases from V and 7 bases from J, with 8 bases between. CDR1 SGHAT and CDR2 FQNNGV come from the germline V gene. The CDR3 contains 12 residues. The CDR3 DNA sequence: TGTGCCAGCAGCTTCCAGACAAATACGCAGTATTTT. Translating it yields CASSFQTNTQYF.

The chain has TRBV15 and TRBJ2-1, with TRBD2 identical over 10 bases. The CDR3 sequence is 16 residues long. The germline gives CDR1 LNHNV, CDR2 YYDKDF (reference sequence). V trimming: 4 bases; J trimming: 4 bases; junction bases outside the gene matches: 7. CDR3 amino acids: CATSNWALAGYNEQFF. CDR3 in DNA: TGTGCCACCAGCAACTGGGCACTAGCGGGGTACAATGAGCAGTTCTTC.

This chain joins TRBV13 and TRBJ2-7; 7 nucleotides line up with TRBD1. The trim removed 5 bases at V and 0 bases at J, leaving 16 bases unmatched. Germline CDR1 and CDR2: PRHDT and FYEKMQ (reference sequence). The CDR3 sequence is 18 residues long. CDR3 bases: TGTGCCAGCAGCCAGCCCACTTCGGAGGACAGGAGCTCCTACGAGCAGTACTTC. Translating it yields CASSQPTSEDRSSYEQYF.

The rearrangement joins TRBV9 to TRBJ2-1; TRBD1 is a possible D gene (7 bases). The CDR3 length is 19 residues. CDR1 and CDR2 (germline): SGDLS, YYNGEE. V dropped 0 bases and J dropped 6 bases, with 25 bases sitting between them. CDR3 bases: TGTGCCAGCAGCGTAGCTTTGGGGGGTGACAGGGAAGAGAGCAATGAGCAGTTCTTC. Its protein product is CASSVALGGDREESNEQFF.

The rearrangement uses TRBV19 and TRBJ1-1, with D hard to call. Between the trimmed V and J ends, which lost 3 bases and 0 bases, there was a span of 5 bases. The CDR3 is 13 residues long. Germline V gene data show CDR1 as LNHDA and CDR2 as SQIVND (reference sequence). Here the CDR3 reads CASSISLNTEAFF. CDR3 sequence (DNA): TGTGCCAGTAGTATCTCTCTGAACACTGAAGCTTTCTTT.

V usage is TRBV4-1 and J usage is TRBJ2-1, with unresolved D. CDR3 length: 13 residues. Trimming removed 0 bases at V and 7 bases at J, with 7 bases between. Looked up from germline, CDR1 is MGHRA and CDR2 is YSYEKL. The CDR3: CASSQEGRNEQFF. CDR3 nucleotide sequence: TGCGCCAGCAGCCAAGAAGGTAGAAATGAGCAGTTCTTC.

This chain connects TRBV29-1 to TRBJ1-1; D remains ambiguous. This CDR3 spans 12 amino acids. V was trimmed by 7 bases and J by 1 base, leaving 10 bases between them. CDR1 is SQVTM, CDR2 ANQGSEA, per germline. For the CDR3, the DNA is TGCAGCGGCGCCCATTGGAACACTGAAGCTTTCTTT. This encodes CSGAHWNTEAFF.

As DNA, the CDR3 is TGTGCCAGCAGCTTCGGCACAGATACGCAGTATTTT. This codes for CASSFGTDTQYF. J is TRBJ2-3 and V is TRBV5-6; D unresolved. Per germline, CDR1 SGHDT and CDR2 YYEEEE. The CDR3 runs 12 residues. Deletions cut 2 bases from V and 1 base from J, with 2 bases between.

The rearrangement joins TRBV27 to TRBJ1-2; a weak D match, TRBD1 (5 bases). CDR1 is MNHEY and CDR2 is SMNVEV in the germline V gene (reference sequence). This CDR3 is 13 amino acids long. V shed 3 bases and J shed 8 bases, with 13 bases lying between them. CDR3 protein: CASSFNQGFGYTF. As DNA, the CDR3 is TGTGCCAGCAGTTTCAACCAGGGCTTCGGCTACACCTTC.

The chain is built from TRBV5-1 and TRBJ2-7; D is uncertain. CDR3 size: 13 residues. The germline gives CDR1 SGHRS, CDR2 YFSETQ. Trimming removed 0 bases at V and 2 bases at J, with 6 bases between. CDR3 region: CASSLGGTYEQYF. CDR3 DNA: TGCGCCAGCAGCTTGGGGGGTACCTACGAGCAGTACTTC.

There are a few counts of this clone. The chain recombines TRBV7-8 with TRBJ2-7, with 8 bases lining up with TRBD2. Germline V lookup: CDR1 SGHVS, CDR2 FQNEAQ. Unmatched junction bases numbered 4, after V lost 4 bases and J lost 5 bases. This CDR3 has 13 residues. The CDR3 here is CASSSRTSNEQYF. In nucleotides, the CDR3 is TGTGCCAGCAGCTCGCGGACTAGCAACGAGCAGTACTTC.

The CDR3 here is CASRPPGTDYNEQFF. The DNA for the CDR3 is TGTGCCAGCAGGCCACCCGGGACAGACTACAATGAGCAGTTCTTC. The chain joins TRBV2 to TRBJ2-1, with 7 positions matching TRBD1. The CDR3 runs 15 residues. Trimming took 6 bases from V and 3 from J; bases not matched to a gene: 8. Germline V gene data show CDR1 as SNHLY and CDR2 as FYNNEI.

The V gene is TRBV13, the J gene TRBJ1-5, with unresolved D. Per the germline V gene, CDR1 is PRHDT and CDR2 is FYEKMQ (reference sequence). V was pared by 2 bases and J by 4 bases, with 6 bases between. The CDR3 spans 13 residues. The CDR3 is CASSLSGNQPQHF. CDR3 DNA: TGTGCCAGCAGCTTATCCGGAAATCAGCCCCAGCATTTT.

The chain employs TRBV2 and TRBJ1-2; D not resolved. The length of the CDR3 is 11 residues. V lost 7 bases, J lost 4 bases, and 7 bases lay in between. Germline CDR1 SNHLY, CDR2 FYNNEI. The CDR3 loop reads CASMSGYGYTF. The CDR3 DNA reads as TGTGCCAGCATGAGCGGCTATGGCTACACCTTC.

This chain connects TRBV29-1 to TRBJ1-1; a possible D gene is TRBD1 (5 bases). The germline gives CDR1 SQVTM, CDR2 ANQGSEA. CDR3 length: 14 residues. The V and J ends lost 4 bases and 1 base respectively, with 13 bases between them. CDR3 protein: CSVVGHSSNTEAFF. CDR3 in DNA: TGCAGCGTTGTCGGACACTCCTCGAACACTGAAGCTTTCTTT. Filled out from reference TRBV29-1 and TRBJ1-1, the complete variable domain reads SAVISQKPSRDICQRGTSLTIQCQVDSQVTMMFWYRQQPGQSLTLIATANQGSEATYESGFVIDKFPISRPNLTFSTLTVSNMSPEDSSIYLCSVVGHSSNTEAFFGQGTRLTVV.

The chain is built from TRBV5-1 and TRBJ2-2; 7 nucleotides line up with TRBD1. Germline V gene data show CDR1 as SGHRS and CDR2 as YFSETQ. The CDR3 is 18 residues long. With 1 base clipped from V and 4 bases from J, the junction kept 13 bases outside the gene matches. CDR3 coding DNA: TGCGCCAGCAGCTTGCACAACGGACAGGCTAAGCCCACCGGGGAGCTGTTTTTT. It encodes CASSLHNGQAKPTGELFF.

This chain connects TRBV9 to TRBJ1-3; TRBD1 might be the D (5 bases). The germline V gene has CDR1 SGDLS and CDR2 YYNGEE. The CDR3 totals 16 residues. Trimming stripped 4 bases from V and 4 bases from J, with 18 bases between. This CDR3 reads CASSTGAGPRGNTIYF. DNA for the CDR3: TGTGCCAGCAGCACCGGTGCAGGGCCCCGGGGAAACACCATATATTTT.

This clone was seen once. The V and J genes are TRBV27 and TRBJ1-5; possibly TRBD1 for D (6 bases). CDR1 is MNHEY, CDR2 SMNVEV, per germline (reference sequence). The CDR3 has 13 amino acids. The germline V and J ends were trimmed by 3 bases and 6 bases, with 9 bases remaining between them. The CDR3 reads CASSFRGGQPQHF. The CDR3 DNA sequence: TGTGCCAGCAGTTTCAGGGGAGGTCAGCCCCAGCATTTT.

This rearrangement joins TRBV27 to TRBJ2-2; 10 bases align to TRBD1. This CDR3 has 15 residues. After removal of 3 bases from V and 6 bases from J, the junction contained 4 bases not matched to a gene. Germline loops: CDR1 MNHEY, CDR2 SMNVEV (reference sequence). The CDR3 bases are TGTGCCAGCAGTTTTGACAGGGGGCCTCCCGGGGAGCTGTTTTTT. Protein: CASSFDRGPPGELFF.

About this clone: This CDR3 is also generated by other DNA sequences in the sample. J is TRBJ2-7 and V is TRBV19; D perhaps matches TRBD2 (6 bases). The CDR3 runs 14 residues. V dropped 3 bases and J dropped 3 bases, with 12 bases sitting between them. Germline assignment: CDR1 LNHDA and CDR2 SQIVND (reference sequence). The CDR3 DNA is TGTGCCAGTAGTATCGCGCGGGGTGGCTACGAGCAGTACTTC. This sequence encodes CASSIARGGYEQYF.

The chain has TRBV5-1 and TRBJ2-7; 7 nucleotides match TRBD1. The J segment lost 6 bases and the V segment lost 0 bases, leaving 6 bases of the junction unmatched. The CDR3 has 14 amino acids. Germline loops: CDR1 SGHRS, CDR2 YFSETQ. The CDR3, as DNA: TGCGCCAGCAGCTTGGGACAGGGCGCGAGCGAGCAGTACTTC. It is translated as CASSLGQGASEQYF.